Detailed here is one T cell receptor beta chain. This specimen belongs to a study of blood T cell repertoires in COVID-19. Clones were read by immunoSEQ multiplex PCR, and TCRdb kept only the in-frame ones, dropping some. Among approximately 230,000 clones listed, approximately 84% were seen once. CDR1 and CDR2 (germline): LGHNA, YSLEER. V lost 6 bases and J 4 bases, leaving 11 bases between the germline ends. The CDR3 runs to 13 residues. V gene TRBV4-3 combines with J gene TRBJ2-3; D is undetermined. This receptor was taken from a man aged 35-49 years who had recovered from COVID-19. The sequenced sample consisted of PBMCs or T cells enriched from blood (not recorded which). The CDR3 spells CASRQRGSDTQYF. CDR3 coding DNA: TGCGCCAGCAGGCAGCGAGGCTCAGATACGCAGTATTTT.